This T cell receptor beta chain was profiled in a study of blood T cell repertoires in COVID-19. TCRdb's table, derived via immunoSEQ multiplex PCR, lists solely in-frame clones and lacks some. The table has hundreds of thousands of clones, approximately 88% seen once. With V trimmed by 0 bases and J by 6 bases, 13 bases remained unmatched. This CDR3 region has 17 residues. The germline V gene encodes CDR1 LGHDT and CDR2 YNNKEL (reference sequence). This clone was seen once. What was sequenced was peripheral blood. This sequence was found in a woman aged 25 to 39 with COVID-19, enrolled during active disease. This rearrangement joins TRBV3-1 (or the pseudogene TRBV3-2) to TRBJ2-7; 8 nucleotides line up with TRBD1. CDR3 residues: CASSQETGAPSFFEQYF. As DNA, the CDR3 is TGTGCCAGCAGCCAAGAGACAGGGGCTCCCTCGTTTTTCGAGCAGTACTTC.